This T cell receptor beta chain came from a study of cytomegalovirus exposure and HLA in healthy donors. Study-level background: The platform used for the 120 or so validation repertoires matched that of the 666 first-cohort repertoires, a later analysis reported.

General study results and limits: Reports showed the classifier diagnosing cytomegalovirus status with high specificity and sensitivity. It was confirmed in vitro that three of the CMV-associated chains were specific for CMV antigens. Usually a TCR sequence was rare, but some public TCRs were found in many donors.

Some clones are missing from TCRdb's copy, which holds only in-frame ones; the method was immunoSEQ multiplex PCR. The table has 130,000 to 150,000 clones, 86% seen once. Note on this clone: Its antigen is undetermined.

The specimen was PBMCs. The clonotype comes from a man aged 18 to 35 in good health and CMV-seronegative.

The CDR3 sequence: CASREIGTSGTDTQYF. The DNA of the CDR3 is TGTGCCAGCAGGGAAATTGGGACTAGCGGCACAGATACGCAGTATTTT. The J gene is TRBJ2-3, the V gene TRBV27; 10 bases are shared with TRBD2. Germline V lookup: CDR1 MNHEY, CDR2 SMNVEV (reference sequence). After removal of 6 bases from V and 1 base from J, the junction contained 7 bases not matched to a gene. This CDR3 contains 16 residues.